The following is a T cell receptor (beta chain) sequence with its context. Profiled with immunoSEQ multiplex PCR; TCRdb holds only in-frame clones, not every one. The table lists some 120,000 clones, roughly 85% of them singletons. These data originate in a study of T cell responses to AZD1222 COVID-19 vaccine. The germline V gene has CDR1 SNHLY and CDR2 FYNNEI. The CDR3 loop spans 16 amino acids. V dropped 4 bases and J dropped 4 bases, with 19 bases sitting between them. The starting material was peripheral blood, obtained on day 0 of MenACWY control vaccination. The chain uses TRBV2 and TRBJ2-5; D is uncertain. The clonotype was recovered from an adult in good health. The chain's CDR3 is CASSVPPLRRRETQYF. The CDR3 region has the DNA TGTGCCAGCAGTGTACCCCCGTTGCGTCGGAGAGAGACCCAGTACTTC.